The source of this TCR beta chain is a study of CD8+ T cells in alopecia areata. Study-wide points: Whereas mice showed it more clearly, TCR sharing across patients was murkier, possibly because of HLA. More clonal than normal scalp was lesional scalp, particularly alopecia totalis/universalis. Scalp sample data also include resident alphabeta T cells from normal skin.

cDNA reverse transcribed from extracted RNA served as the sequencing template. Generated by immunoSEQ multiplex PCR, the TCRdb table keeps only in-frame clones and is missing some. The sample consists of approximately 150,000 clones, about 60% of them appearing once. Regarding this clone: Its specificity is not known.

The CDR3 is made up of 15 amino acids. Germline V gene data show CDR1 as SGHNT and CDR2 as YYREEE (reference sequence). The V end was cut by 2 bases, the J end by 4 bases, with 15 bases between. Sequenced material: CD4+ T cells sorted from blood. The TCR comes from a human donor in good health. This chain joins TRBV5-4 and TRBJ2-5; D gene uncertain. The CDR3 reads CASSFNADSRETQYF. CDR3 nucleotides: TGTGCCAGCAGCTTTAACGCCGATTCGCGAGAGACCCAGTACTTC.